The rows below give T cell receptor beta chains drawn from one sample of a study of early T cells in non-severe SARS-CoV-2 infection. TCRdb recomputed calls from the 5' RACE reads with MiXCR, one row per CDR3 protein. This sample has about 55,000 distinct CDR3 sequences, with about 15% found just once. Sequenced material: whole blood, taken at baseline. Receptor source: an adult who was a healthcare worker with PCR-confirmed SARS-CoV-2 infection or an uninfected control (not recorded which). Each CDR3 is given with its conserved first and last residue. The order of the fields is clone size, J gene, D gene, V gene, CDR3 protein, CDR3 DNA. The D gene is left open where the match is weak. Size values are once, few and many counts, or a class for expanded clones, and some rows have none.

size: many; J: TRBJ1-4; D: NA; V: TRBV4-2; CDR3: CASSQGELGTTNEKLFF; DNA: TGTGCCAGCAGCCAAGGGGAATTGGGGACTACCAATGAAAAACTGTTTTTT
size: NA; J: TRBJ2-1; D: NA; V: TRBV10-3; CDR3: CAISESGWRQVYNEQFF; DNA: TGTGCCATCAGTGAGTCAGGGTGGAGACAAGTATACAATGAGCAGTTCTTC
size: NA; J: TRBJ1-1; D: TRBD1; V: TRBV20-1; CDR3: CSARDPGQGATEAFF; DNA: TGCAGTGCTAGAGATCCGGGACAGGGGGCAACTGAAGCTTTCTTT
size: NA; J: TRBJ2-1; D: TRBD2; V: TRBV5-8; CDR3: CASRRLAGGHEQFF; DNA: TGTGCCAGCAGAAGACTAGCGGGGGGGCATGAGCAGTTCTTC
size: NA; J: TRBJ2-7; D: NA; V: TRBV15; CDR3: CATSRGHGAEQYF; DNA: TGTGCCACCAGCAGAGGACACGGGGCAGAGCAGTACTTC
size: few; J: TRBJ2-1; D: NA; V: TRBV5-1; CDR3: CASSLGGVDKYNEQFF; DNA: TGCGCCAGCAGCTTGGGAGGCGTAGACAAGTACAATGAGCAGTTCTTC
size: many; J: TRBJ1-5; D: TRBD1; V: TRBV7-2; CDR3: CASSRQGTSNQPQHF; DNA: TGTGCCAGCAGCCGACAGGGGACCAGCAATCAGCCCCAGCATTTT
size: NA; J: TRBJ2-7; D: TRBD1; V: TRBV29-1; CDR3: CSVVVGTGADEQYF; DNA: TGCAGCGTTGTCGTCGGGACAGGGGCCGACGAGCAGTACTTC
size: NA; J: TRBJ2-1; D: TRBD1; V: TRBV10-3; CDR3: CAISESGQGGDEQFF; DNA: TGTGCCATCAGTGAGTCGGGACAGGGTGGTGATGAGCAGTTCTTC
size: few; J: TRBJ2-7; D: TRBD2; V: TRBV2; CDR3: CASRVGTSGGYEQYF; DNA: TGTGCCAGCAGAGTTGGGACTAGCGGGGGCTACGAGCAGTACTTC
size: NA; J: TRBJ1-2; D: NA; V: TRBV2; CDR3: CASSEGRAGYTF; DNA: TGTGCCAGCAGTGAGGGCAGGGCTGGCTACACCTTC
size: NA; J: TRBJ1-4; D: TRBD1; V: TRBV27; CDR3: CASSPGQGTNEKLFF; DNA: TGTGCCAGCAGTCCTGGACAGGGGACTAATGAAAAACTGTTTTTT
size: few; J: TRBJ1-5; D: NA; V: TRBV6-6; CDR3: CASTRADQPQHF; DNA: TGTGCCAGCACCCGGGCCGATCAGCCCCAGCATTTT
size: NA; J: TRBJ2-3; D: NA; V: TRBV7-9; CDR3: CASSFVWDGTDTQYF; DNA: TGTGCCAGCAGCTTCGTTTGGGATGGGACAGATACGCAGTATTTT
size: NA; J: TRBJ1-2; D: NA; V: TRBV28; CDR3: CASSSQPGGGYTF; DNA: TGTGCCAGTAGTTCACAACCCGGGGGAGGCTACACCTTC
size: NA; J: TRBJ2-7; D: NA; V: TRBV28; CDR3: CAGSLVPTELPYEQYF; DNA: TGTGCCGGCAGTTTAGTTCCGACAGAGTTACCCTACGAGCAGTACTTC
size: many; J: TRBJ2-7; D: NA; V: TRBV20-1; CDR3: CSAPKDFWADEQYF; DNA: TGCAGTGCCCCCAAGGACTTCTGGGCCGACGAGCAGTACTTC
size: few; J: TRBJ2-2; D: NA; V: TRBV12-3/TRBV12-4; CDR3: CASSDAAPNTGELFF; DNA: TGTGCCAGCAGTGACGCGGCACCGAACACCGGGGAGCTGTTTTTT
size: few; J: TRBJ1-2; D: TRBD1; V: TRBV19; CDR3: CASRETGINYGYTF; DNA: TGTGCCAGTCGAGAGACAGGGATTAACTATGGCTACACCTTC
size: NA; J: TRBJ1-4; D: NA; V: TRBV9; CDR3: CASSLGRDIDNEKLFF; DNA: TGTGCCAGCAGCTTGGGGAGGGACATCGATAATGAAAAACTGTTTTTT
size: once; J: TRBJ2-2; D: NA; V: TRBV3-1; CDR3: CAGGELFF; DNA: TGTGCCGGCGGGGAGCTGTTTTTT
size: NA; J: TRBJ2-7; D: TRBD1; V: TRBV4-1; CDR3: CASSHLKRDRDYEQYF; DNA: TGCGCCAGCAGCCACCTAAAGAGGGACAGGGATTACGAGCAGTACTTC
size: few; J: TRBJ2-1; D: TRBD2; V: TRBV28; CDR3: CASNLHSGLAGGDEQFF; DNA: TGTGCCAGCAACTTACACTCAGGACTAGCGGGAGGCGATGAGCAGTTCTTC
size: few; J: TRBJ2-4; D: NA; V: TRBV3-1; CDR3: CASSLIPSFGMAEKNIQYF; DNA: TGTGCCAGCAGCCTAATACCGTCCTTTGGTATGGCCGAAAAAAACATTCAGTACTTC
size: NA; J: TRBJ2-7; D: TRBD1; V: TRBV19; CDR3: CASTARDRTYEQYF; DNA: TGTGCCAGTACGGCCCGGGACAGGACCTACGAGCAGTACTTC
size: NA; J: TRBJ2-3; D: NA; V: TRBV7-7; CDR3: CASSLAARGTDTQYF; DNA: TGTGCCAGCAGCTTAGCGGCGCGGGGCACAGATACGCAGTATTTT
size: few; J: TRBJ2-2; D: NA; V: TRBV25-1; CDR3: CASSEYNGELFF; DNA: TGTGCCAGCAGTGAATATAACGGGGAGCTGTTTTTT
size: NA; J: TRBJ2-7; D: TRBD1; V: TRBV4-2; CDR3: CASSPSRTGTYEQYF; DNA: TGTGCCAGCAGCCCCAGCCGGACAGGCACCTACGAGCAGTACTTC
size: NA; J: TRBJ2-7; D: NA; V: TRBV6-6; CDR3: CASTDIWSYEQYF; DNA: TGTGCCAGCACCGACATTTGGTCCTACGAGCAGTACTTC
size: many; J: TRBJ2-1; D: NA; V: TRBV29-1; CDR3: CSVGSDTRGNEQFF; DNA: TGCAGCGTTGGATCCGACACGAGGGGCAATGAGCAGTTCTTC
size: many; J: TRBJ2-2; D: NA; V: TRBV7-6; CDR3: CASSLDQTGELFF; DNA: TGTGCCAGCAGCTTAGACCAAACCGGGGAGCTGTTTTTT
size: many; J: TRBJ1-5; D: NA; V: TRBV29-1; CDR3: CSVSDGFLGNQPQHF; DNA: TGCAGCGTTTCTGACGGGTTTTTGGGCAATCAGCCCCAGCATTTT
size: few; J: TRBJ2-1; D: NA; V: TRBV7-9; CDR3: CASSLVLTPFEEQFF; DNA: TGTGCCAGCAGCTTAGTATTAACCCCGTTCGAGGAGCAGTTCTTC
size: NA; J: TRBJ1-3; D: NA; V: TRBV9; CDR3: CASSVGSLSGNTIYF; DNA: TGTGCCAGCAGCGTAGGCAGTCTCTCTGGAAACACCATATATTTT
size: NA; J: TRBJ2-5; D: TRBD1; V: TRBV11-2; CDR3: CASSLGQGAGETQYF; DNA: TGTGCCAGCAGCTTAGGACAGGGGGCTGGAGAGACCCAGTACTTC
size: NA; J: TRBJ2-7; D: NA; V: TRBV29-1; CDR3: CSAGFDEQYF; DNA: TGCAGCGCGGGGTTTGACGAGCAGTACTTC
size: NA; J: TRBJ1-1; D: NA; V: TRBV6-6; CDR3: CASRSRGVNTEAFF; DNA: TGTGCCAGCAGGTCCAGGGGCGTGAACACTGAAGCTTTCTTT
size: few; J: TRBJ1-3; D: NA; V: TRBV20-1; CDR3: CSASDTDSGNTIYF; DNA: TGCAGTGCTAGCGATACTGACTCTGGAAACACCATATATTTT
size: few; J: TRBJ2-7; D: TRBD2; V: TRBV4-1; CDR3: CASSHTSEGLIHEQYF; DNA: TGCGCCAGCAGCCACACGAGCGAGGGACTAATCCACGAGCAGTACTTC
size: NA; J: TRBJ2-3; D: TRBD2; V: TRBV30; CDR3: CAWFSRLAGGRNTQYF; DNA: TGTGCCTGGTTTTCCCGACTAGCGGGAGGGCGAAATACGCAGTATTTT
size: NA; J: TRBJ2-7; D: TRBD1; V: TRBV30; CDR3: CAWSLRRDRDLQQYF; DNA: TGTGCCTGGAGCCTCCGACGGGACAGGGACTTACAGCAGTACTTC
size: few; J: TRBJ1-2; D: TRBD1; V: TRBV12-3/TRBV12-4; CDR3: CASGYRGSYGYTF; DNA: TGTGCCAGCGGGTACAGGGGATCCTATGGCTACACCTTC
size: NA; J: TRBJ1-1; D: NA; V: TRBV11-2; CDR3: CASSLEVYTEAFF; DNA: TGTGCCAGCAGCTTAGAGGTATACACTGAAGCTTTCTTT
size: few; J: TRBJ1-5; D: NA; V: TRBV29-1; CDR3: CSVVSGVSNQPQHF; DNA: TGCAGCGTTGTATCAGGGGTTAGCAATCAGCCCCAGCATTTT
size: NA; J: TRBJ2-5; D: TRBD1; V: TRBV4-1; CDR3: CASSPLRQGPQETQYF; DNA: TGCGCCAGCAGCCCACTGAGACAGGGACCTCAAGAGACCCAGTACTTC
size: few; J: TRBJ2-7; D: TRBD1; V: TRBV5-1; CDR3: CASSRLGGTYEQYF; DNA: TGCGCCAGCAGCCGCTTAGGGGGCACCTACGAGCAGTACTTC
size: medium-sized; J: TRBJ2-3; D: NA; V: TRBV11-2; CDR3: CASSSLTDTQYF; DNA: TGTGCCAGCAGCTCCCTCACAGATACGCAGTATTTT
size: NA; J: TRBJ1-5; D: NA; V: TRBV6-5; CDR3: CASSDRSNQPQHF; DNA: TGTGCCAGCAGTGATCGGAGCAATCAGCCCCAGCATTTT
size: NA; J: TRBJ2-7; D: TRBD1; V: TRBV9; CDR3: CASSVGQAKTYEQYF; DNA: TGTGCCAGCAGCGTTGGACAGGCCAAGACCTACGAGCAGTACTTC
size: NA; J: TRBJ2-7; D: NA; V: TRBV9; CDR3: CASSPRGAYEQYF; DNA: TGTGCCAGCAGCCCCCGGGGCGCCTACGAGCAGTACTTC
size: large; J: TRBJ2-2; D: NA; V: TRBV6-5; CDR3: CASSYASLTGELFF; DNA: TGTGCCAGCAGTTACGCATCCCTCACCGGGGAGCTGTTTTTT
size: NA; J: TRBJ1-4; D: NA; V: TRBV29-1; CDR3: CSGKGQNEKLFF; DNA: TGCAGCGGCAAGGGGCAAAATGAAAAACTGTTTTTT
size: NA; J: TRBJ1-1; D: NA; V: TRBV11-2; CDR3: CASNSRNMNTEAFF; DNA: TGTGCCAGCAATTCGAGGAACATGAACACTGAAGCTTTCTTT
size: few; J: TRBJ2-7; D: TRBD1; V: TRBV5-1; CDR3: CASRIDRGDEQYF; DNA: TGCGCCAGCAGAATTGACAGGGGCGACGAGCAGTACTTC
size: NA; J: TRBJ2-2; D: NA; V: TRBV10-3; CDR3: CAISEGSGYTGELFF; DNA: TGTGCCATCAGTGAAGGAAGCGGCTACACCGGGGAGCTGTTTTTT
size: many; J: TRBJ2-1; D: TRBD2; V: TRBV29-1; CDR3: CSVTRASWGGVNEQFF; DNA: TGCAGCGTTACCCGCGCCTCATGGGGGGGGGTCAATGAGCAGTTCTTC